The entry that follows covers one TCR beta chain sequence. The CDR3 is 16 amino acids. In germline, CDR1 is LGHNA, CDR2 YNFKEQ. Between the trimmed V and J ends, which lost 0 bases and 3 bases, there was a span of 12 bases. The data belong to a study of blood T cell repertoires in COVID-19. Looking at the study overall: PBMCs, B-cell-depleted T cells, or T cells were the source of the cDNA or gDNA that made up the material.

The assay was immunoSEQ multiplex PCR, and TCRdb's table has in-frame clones only and misses some. The sample has approximately 180,000 clones; about 93% are singletons. V gene TRBV4-2 combines with J gene TRBJ1-5; no definite D call. This sequence was found in a man between 50 and 59 years old with acute or convalescent COVID-19. Source material: peripheral blood. CDR3 region: CASSQEFRLLNQPQHF. CDR3 DNA sequence: TGTGCCAGCAGCCAAGAATTCCGTCTACTCAATCAGCCCCAGCATTTT.